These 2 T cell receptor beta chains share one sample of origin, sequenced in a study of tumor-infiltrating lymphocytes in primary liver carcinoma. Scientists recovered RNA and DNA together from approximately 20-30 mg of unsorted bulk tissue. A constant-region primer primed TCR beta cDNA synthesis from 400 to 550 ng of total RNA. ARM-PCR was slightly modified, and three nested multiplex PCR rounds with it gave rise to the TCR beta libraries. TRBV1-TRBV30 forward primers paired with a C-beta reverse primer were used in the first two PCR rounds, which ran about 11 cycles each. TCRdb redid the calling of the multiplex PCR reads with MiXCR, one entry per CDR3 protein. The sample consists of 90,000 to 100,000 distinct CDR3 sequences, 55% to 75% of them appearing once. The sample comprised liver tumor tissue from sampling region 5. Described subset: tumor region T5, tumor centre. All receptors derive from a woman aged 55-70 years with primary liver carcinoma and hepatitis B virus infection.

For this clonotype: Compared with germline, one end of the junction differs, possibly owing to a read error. CDR3 protein: CAWSINRNQPRHF. CDR3 bases: TGTGCCTGGTCCATAAATCGCAATCAGCCCCGGCATTTT. This chain connects TRBV30 to TRBJ1-5, with D unclear. This CDR3 is built from 13 residues. Germline V CDR1 and CDR2: GTSNPN, SVGIG (reference sequence).

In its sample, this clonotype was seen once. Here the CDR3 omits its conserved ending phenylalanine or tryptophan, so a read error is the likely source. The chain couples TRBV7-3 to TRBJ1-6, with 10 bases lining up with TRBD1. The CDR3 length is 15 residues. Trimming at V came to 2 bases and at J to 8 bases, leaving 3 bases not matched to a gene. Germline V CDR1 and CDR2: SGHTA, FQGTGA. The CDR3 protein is CASSLGTGDYSPLHS. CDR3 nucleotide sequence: TGTGCCAGCAGCTTAGGGACAGGGGATTATTCACCCCTCCACTCT.